The rows below give T cell receptor beta chains drawn from one sample of a study of blood T cell repertoires in COVID-19. Measured with immunoSEQ multiplex PCR; TCRdb has only the in-frame clones, and not every one. The data show 250,000 to 300,000 clones, 75% to 90% seen once. Sequencing input: PBMCs or T cells enriched from blood (not recorded which). The receptors come from a woman aged 45-65 years who had recovered from COVID-19. CDR3s include the opening cysteine and the closing phenylalanine or tryptophan.

J,V,CDR3
TRBJ1-3,TRBV19,CASSTSAVSGNTIYF
TRBJ2-3,TRBV5-1,CASSVWSSGTDTQYF
TRBJ1-6,TRBV15,CATSYTGNSPLHF
TRBJ2-6,TRBV15,CATSFRLAGSGANVLTF
TRBJ1-1,TRBV27,CASSPGQGYTEAFF
TRBJ1-5,TRBV2,CASCRRSGNQPQHF
TRBJ2-3,TRBV7-2,CASSSGLAGGSDTQYF
TRBJ1-4,TRBV5-1,CASSWDRVSNEKLFF
TRBJ1-1,TRBV28,CASSQGAAEAFF
TRBJ2-7,TRBV6-5,CASKLADSYEQYF
TRBJ2-3,TRBV24-1,CATSDFGREGTDTQYF
TRBJ1-1,TRBV5-1,CASSLAPTPLTEAFF
TRBJ2-7,TRBV18,CASSPRDSPSYEQYF
TRBJ2-1,TRBV5-1,CASSFGTGVYNEQFF
TRBJ1-1,TRBV9,CASSLLQGCLSTAFF
TRBJ2-2,TRBV5-1,CASSVSSGTSGELFF
TRBJ1-1,TRBV5-1,CASSFQGLGTEAFF
TRBJ2-3,TRBV5-1,CASSLTLSGRATDTQYF
TRBJ1-6,TRBV19,CASSPRILRDNSPLHF
TRBJ2-7,TRBV20-1,CSASVASGGSYEQYF
TRBJ2-1,TRBV11-2,CASSFSPTTDNEQFF
TRBJ2-3,TRBV5-1,CASSLRTSGGSTDTQYF
TRBJ2-7,TRBV5-1,CASSSRQGVLYEQYF
TRBJ2-7,TRBV28,CASSFSTGGLFYEQYF
TRBJ1-1,TRBV5-6,CASSFGQGVAFF
TRBJ2-5,TRBV5-1,CASSLGALETQYF
TRBJ1-4,TRBV5-1,CASSARGQEIATNEKLFF
TRBJ2-7,TRBV6-5,CASSRTGTPTYEQYF
TRBJ2-3,TRBV5-1,CASSIGQGPSTDTQYF
TRBJ1-5,TRBV28,CASTKTGAGNQPQHF
TRBJ1-2,TRBV7-9,CASSLEQGRRYGYTF
TRBJ1-4,TRBV5-1,CASSFRGTEKLFF
TRBJ1-1,TRBV28,CASSFKGAPMNTEAFF
TRBJ1-2,TRBV28,CASRVSWGAGGYGYTF
TRBJ1-2,TRBV5-6,CASSLNFNGYTF
TRBJ1-1,TRBV7-2,CASSFPTGQGAEAFF
TRBJ2-5,TRBV7-9,CATLSRAGGQETQYF
TRBJ1-1,TRBV28,CASSLGQGMNTEAFF
TRBJ2-7,TRBV20-1,CSASRGNEQYF
TRBJ2-3,TRBV19,CASSPGLRTDTQYF
TRBJ2-6,TRBV4-2,CASSQDGTSGANVLTF
TRBJ1-1,TRBV10-1,CASSKTKNTEAFF
TRBJ1-1,TRBV6-5,CASTWGQPDTEAFF
TRBJ2-1,TRBV28,CASSSTGSREQFF
TRBJ2-7,TRBV10-1,CASSVTVSGEQYF
TRBJ1-4,TRBV7-9,CASSPPGAGTNEKLFF